The clone carrying this T cell receptor beta chain has just one count. The sample comes from a study of blood T cell repertoires in COVID-19. With V trimmed by 4 bases and J by 10 bases, 5 bases remained unmatched. The CDR3 is 14 amino acids. Germline V gene data show CDR1 as SGHRS and CDR2 as YFSETQ. Per the original methods: The assay estimated nucleated cells by amplifying reference gene primers. The method was immunoSEQ multiplex PCR; TCRdb's version includes in-frame clones alone and lacks a portion of them. V, J and clone size derive from that table, while D and trimming were established from the DNA sequence. This sample has tens of thousands of clones, with about 86% found just once.

The material sequenced was peripheral blood. The rearrangement uses TRBV5-1 and TRBJ1-6, with TRBD1 matching over 10 bases. This clonotype was obtained from a woman aged 55-75 years with acute or convalescent COVID-19. The DNA for the CDR3 is TGCGCCAGCAGCCCTGGGACAGGGGAGTCACCCCTCCACTTT. This codes for CASSPGTGESPLHF.